This TCR beta chain is from a study of T cells after yellow fever vaccination. Study overall: SMART-Seq v4 Ultra Low Input served to prepare low-cell-number fractions. General study points: The CD4 compartment and the CD8 compartment contained a small share of clonotypes in common. Although the secondary response was weaker, it peaked faster, at day 5 versus 15. Among primary-vaccination clones, most reappeared after the booster, at approximately 97% for CD4 and more than 85% for CD8.

This CDR3 is 14 amino acids long. V was shortened by 1 base and J by 3 bases, with 10 bases between the two germline ends. CDR1 is SGHTA and CDR2 is FQGNSA in the germline V gene. This clonotype was seen only a few times. Antigen specificity is unknown. TCRdb processed the 5' RACE reads anew with MiXCR; each CDR3 protein has one entry. The sample lists 300,000 to 350,000 distinct CDR3 sequences, 7% to 9% seen once, with under 20% in the top ten. The material sequenced was PBMCs, taken 45 days after the first yellow fever vaccination. This sequence joins TRBV7-2 and TRBJ2-7; D is ambiguous. The sequence derives from a man younger than 35 who received the YFV17D yellow fever vaccine. As DNA, the CDR3 is TGTGCCAGCAGCTTAGTGGGCAGCTACTACGAGCAGTACTTC. Protein: CASSLVGSYYEQYF.